Listed here is a single T cell receptor (beta chain). Authors' processing steps: The assay estimated nucleated cells by amplifying reference gene primers. The assay was immunoSEQ multiplex PCR, and TCRdb's table has in-frame clones only and misses some. V and J calls and clone size are given by that table; D and trimming were obtained from the DNA. Seen here are 200,000 to 250,000 clones, 87% observed once, and the top ten hold around 12%. The entry originates in a study of blood T cell repertoires in COVID-19. Across the whole study: Material from acute and convalescent COVID-19 was sourced from the United States, Italy and Spain.

V dropped 6 bases and J dropped 10; count of bases not matched to a gene: 10. Germline V gives CDR1 LNHDA, CDR2 SQIVND (reference sequence). The CDR3 is 13 amino acids. V gene TRBV19 combines with J gene TRBJ1-2, with 8 positions matching TRBD1. Sample: peripheral blood. The sequence was obtained from a woman aged 18-30 years who had recovered from COVID-19. The CDR3 nucleotides are TGTGCCAGTAGCGAGGACAGGGCTCGAGTCTACACCTTC. Translated: CASSEDRARVYTF.